These 31 T cell receptor beta chains were sequenced from one sample in a study of human T cells and chemical hapten exposure. TCRdb called the RACE reads again in MiXCR, with one record for every CDR3 protein. Here the sample spans roughly 360,000 distinct CDR3 sequences, more than 4.5% being singletons. Indicated time point: patch test 1, 2 weeks after DPC sensitization. Treatment described: therapeutic diphenylcyclopropenone sensitization with weekly scalp DPC. The specimen comprised whole blood, sampled in connection with sensitization to the hapten diphenylcyclopropenone (DPC). Receptors were obtained from a woman aged 45-60 years with alopecia areata. Some clones in this sample may be carry-over from other donors' samples.

The chain links TRBV2 to TRBJ1-6; D gene uncertain. Trimming pared 10 bases from V and 0 bases from J, leaving 13 bases between. The CDR3 runs 15 residues. Germline loops: CDR1 SNHLY, CDR2 FYNNEI. The CDR3 is CATAGPSSYNSPLHF. The CDR3, as DNA: TGTGCCACGGCCGGGCCGAGCTCCTATAATTCACCCCTCCACTTT.

V gene TRBV6-5 combines with J gene TRBJ1-1, with D possibly being TRBD1 (5 bases). The V gene lost 10 bases and the J gene lost 1 base, with 19 bases spanning the gap. The CDR3 has 15 residues. Germline assignment: CDR1 MNHEY and CDR2 SVGAGI. The CDR3 is CAIGSGGLGNTEAFF. CDR3 in DNA: TGTGCCATCGGTAGCGGGGGGTTGGGGAACACTGAAGCTTTCTTT.

The chain couples TRBV12-3 or TRBV12-4 to TRBJ2-1; D is uncertain. The CDR3 is 15 amino acids. V was trimmed by 1 base and J by 2 bases, leaving 9 bases between them. The DNA of the CDR3 is TGTGCCAGCAGTTTAGGTCTTGCTCCCTACAATGAGCAGTTCTTC. Its translation is CASSLGLAPYNEQFF.

This clonotype was seen repeatedly, ten times or more. The chain recombines TRBV18 with TRBJ1-1; D unresolved. CDR3 length: 13 residues. In germline, CDR1 is KGHSH, CDR2 LQKENI. Trimming pared 5 bases from V and 5 bases from J, leaving 12 bases between. CDR3 in DNA: TGTGCCAGCTCAGCCGGGCGTAGTACTGAAGCTTTCTTT. Encoded protein: CASSAGRSTEAFF. The complete variable domain, with remaining parts taken from reference TRBV18 and TRBJ1-1, reads NAGVMQNPRHLVRRRGQEARLRCSPMKGHSHVYWYRQLPEEGLKFMVYLQKENIIDESGMPKERFSAEFPKEGPSILRIQQVVRGDSAAYFCASSAGRSTEAFFGQGTRLTVV.

In this sample, this clonotype turned up many times. The V call is TRBV3-1, the J call TRBJ2-6; 7 bases map to TRBD1. Trimming removed 6 bases from V and 6 bases from J; junction bases left unmatched: 8. CDR3 length: 15 amino acids. CDR1 is LGHDT, CDR2 YNNKEL, per germline (reference sequence). As DNA, the CDR3 is TGTGCCAGCAGTTCCTCGGGACAGAAGGCCAACGTCCTGACTTTC. It codes for CASSSSGQKANVLTF.

This clonotype was counted ten times or more. The V call is TRBV5-1, the J call TRBJ2-3; 10 bases match TRBD1. The germline CDR1 and CDR2 sequences are SGHRS and YFSETQ. V dropped 4 bases and J dropped 4; count of bases not matched to a gene: 6. CDR3 length equals 15 residues. DNA for the CDR3: TGCGCCAGCAGCCTCCGGACAGGGGGGGCAGATACGCAGTATTTT. The encoded protein is CASSLRTGGADTQYF.

The rearrangement uses TRBV27 and TRBJ2-1; D remains ambiguous. The CDR3 consists of 11 residues. V lost 7 bases to trimming and J lost 6 bases, with 7 bases between them. The germline gives CDR1 MNHEY, CDR2 SMNVEV (reference sequence). The DNA of the CDR3 is TGTGCCAGCAATTCGACCAATGAGCAGTTCTTC. It yields the protein CASNSTNEQFF.

This clonotype showed up many times. The rearrangement links TRBV10-3 to TRBJ1-1, with 10 bases identical to TRBD1. The V and J ends lost 7 bases and 6 bases, in that order; junction bases with no gene match: 5. Per the germline V gene, CDR1 is ENHRY and CDR2 is SYGVKD. The CDR3 totals 13 residues. CDR3 DNA sequence: TGTGCCATCAACCCGGGACAGGGGCCTGAAGCTTTCTTT. Protein: CAINPGQGPEAFF.

This clonotype has at least ten counts. The chain combines TRBV6-6 with TRBJ2-3; TRBD2 aligns across 12 bases. Germline values: CDR1 MNHNY, CDR2 SVGAGI (reference sequence). V shed 6 bases, J shed 1 base, and the junction held 5 bases outside the gene matches. The CDR3 has 16 amino acids. The CDR3 is CASSQLAGGRTDTQYF. In DNA, the CDR3 is TGTGCCAGCAGCCAACTAGCGGGGGGCCGCACAGATACGCAGTATTTT.

This clonotype occurred many times. This chain connects TRBV28 to TRBJ2-3; 12 nucleotides agree with TRBD2. Germline V gene lookup returns CDR1 MDHEN and CDR2 SYDVKM. This CDR3 contains 15 residues. V trimming: 6 bases; J trimming: 6 bases; junction bases outside the gene matches: 7. This CDR3 reads CASSRLAGGPDTQYF. The CDR3 DNA sequence: TGTGCCAGCAGCCGTCTAGCGGGAGGGCCCGATACGCAGTATTTT.

This clonotype was seen a few times. The chain has TRBV15 and TRBJ1-2; no definite D call. This CDR3 has 14 residues. Germline values: CDR1 LNHNV, CDR2 YYDKDF (reference sequence). The V end was cut by 0 bases, the J end by 2 bases, with 7 bases between. The CDR3 nucleotides read TGTGCCACCAGCAGAGACGTGGGGAACTATGGCTACACCTTC. Translated: CATSRDVGNYGYTF.

The CDR3 DNA reads as TGTGCCAGCAGCCAAGAGGGCAGGAGGACAGATACGCAGTATTTT. This translates into CASSQEGRRTDTQYF. The V gene is TRBV3-1, the J gene TRBJ2-3, with TRBD2 as a possible D gene (5 bases). The CDR3 sequence is 15 residues long. The germline V gene encodes CDR1 LGHDT and CDR2 YNNKEL (reference sequence). The ends were cut back, 0 bases at V and 3 bases at J, with 10 bases in the middle.

This clonotype was detected many times. The J gene is TRBJ1-5, the V gene TRBV6-2 or TRBV6-3; 8 nucleotides align to TRBD1. From germline, CDR1 is MNHEY and CDR2 SVGEGT. The CDR3 covers 16 residues. V dropped 6 bases and J dropped 7; count of bases not matched to a gene: 14. CDR3 in amino acids: CASSPGQGSSRQPQHF. The CDR3 DNA sequence: TGTGCCAGCAGCCCCGGACAGGGAAGTTCACGGCAGCCCCAGCATTTT.

This clonotype was detected many times. The chain recombines TRBV6-1 with TRBJ2-2; D gene unclear. Germline V gene sequence: CDR1 MNHNS, CDR2 SASEGT. This CDR3 spans 15 amino acids. The ends were cut back, 3 bases at V and 7 bases at J, with 15 bases in the middle. Here the CDR3 DNA reads TGTGCCAGCAGTGACGTTGTCGGGTTTAGCGGGGAGCTGTTTTTT. Translated, it gives CASSDVVGFSGELFF.

This chain connects TRBV4-2 to TRBJ2-3; 16 bases match TRBD2. This CDR3 has 20 residues. With V trimmed by 2 bases and J by 1 base, 9 bases remained unmatched. The germline gives CDR1 LGHNA, CDR2 YNFKEQ. CDR3 region: CASSQLIGTSGRARTDTQYF. The CDR3 DNA follows: TGTGCCAGCAGCCAACTCATCGGGACTAGCGGGAGGGCGCGCACAGATACGCAGTATTTT.

The chain is built from TRBV12-3 or TRBV12-4 and TRBJ1-2, with 8 bases fitting TRBD1. This CDR3 spans 14 amino acids. With V trimmed by 1 base and J by 6 bases, 4 bases remained unmatched. Here the CDR3 reads CASSLGQGIDGYTF. The DNA for the CDR3 is TGTGCCAGCAGTTTAGGACAGGGGATCGATGGCTACACCTTC.

This chain joins TRBV7-2 and TRBJ1-1; D is undetermined. The V gene lost 6 bases and the J gene lost 0 bases, with 11 bases spanning the gap. CDR3 length: 14 amino acids. From germline, CDR1 is SGHTA and CDR2 FQGNSA. CDR3 amino acids: CASRVASMNTEAFF. CDR3 DNA: TGTGCCAGCAGAGTGGCAAGTATGAACACTGAAGCTTTCTTT.

Ten or more counts support this clonotype. The chain recombines TRBV7-8 with TRBJ2-7, with D perhaps matching TRBD2 (5 bases). Germline loops: CDR1 SGHVS, CDR2 FQNEAQ. CDR3 length: 14 amino acids. V was cut by 1 base and J by 3 bases, with 10 bases left in between. The CDR3 loop is CASSLDAGNYEQYF. The CDR3 nucleotides read TGTGCCAGCAGCTTAGACGCCGGGAACTACGAGCAGTACTTC.

The chain has TRBV20-1 and TRBJ1-1, with a possible D match to TRBD1 (6 bases). The CDR3 is made up of 15 amino acids. The ends were cut back, 0 bases at V and 1 base at J, with 12 bases in the middle. Looked up from germline, CDR1 is DFQATT and CDR2 is SNEGSKA (reference sequence). The CDR3 nucleotides read TGCAGTGCTAGAGAACAGGGAATGTGGAACACTGAAGCTTTCTTT. Protein: CSAREQGMWNTEAFF.

In this sample, this clonotype turned up many times. The CDR3 here is CASSFGTGNYEQYF. The CDR3 coding sequence is TGTGCCAGCAGTTTCGGGACGGGGAACTACGAGCAGTACTTC. This chain joins TRBV27 and TRBJ2-7; either TRBD1 or TRBD2 may fit D (5 bases each). Germline CDR1 MNHEY, CDR2 SMNVEV (reference sequence). This CDR3 comprises 14 residues. With 3 bases removed from V and 3 bases from J, the gap between germline ends came to 12 bases.

The rearrangement links TRBV3-1 to TRBJ2-7; D perhaps matches TRBD2 (5 bases). Germline lookup yields CDR1 LGHDT and CDR2 YNNKEL (reference sequence). This CDR3 spans 15 amino acids. V was pared by 4 bases and J by 2 bases, with 15 bases between. The CDR3 here is CASSPRRGLTYEQYF. The CDR3 DNA is TGTGCCAGCAGCCCGAGAAGAGGACTTACCTACGAGCAGTACTTC.

This clonotype was observed at least ten times. This chain connects TRBV7-2 to TRBJ2-5, with D tentatively TRBD1 or TRBD2 (6 bases each). V shed 0 bases and J shed 4 bases, with 15 bases lying between them. Germline V gene lookup returns CDR1 SGHTA and CDR2 FQGNSA. This CDR3 spans 16 amino acids. The DNA for the CDR3 is TGTGCCAGCAGCTTAGCGGGGGGCATTAGAGTAGAGACCCAGTACTTC. Translating gives CASSLAGGIRVETQYF.

The sample holds many counts of this clonotype. The rearrangement links TRBV6-5 to TRBJ2-7; the match to TRBD2 covers 7 bases. The CDR3 sequence is 12 residues long. CDR1 and CDR2 from the germline V gene are MNHEY and SVGAGI. With V trimmed by 2 bases and J by 5 bases, 0 bases remained unmatched. CDR3 DNA: TGTGCCAGCAGTTACGCGGGGGACGAGCAGTACTTC. Translation: CASSYAGDEQYF.

This clonotype was detected only a few times. The rearrangement links TRBV7-2 to TRBJ2-1; TRBD2 matches at 8 bases. Germline V gene sequence: CDR1 SGHTA, CDR2 FQGNSA. CDR3 size: 15 residues. V lost 2 bases, J lost 8 bases, and 8 bases stayed unmatched. The CDR3 region has the DNA TGTGCCAGCAGCTTAACGGGAGGGCCTTCCCATGAGCAGTTCTTC. The encoded protein is CASSLTGGPSHEQFF. The full variable domain, completed using reference TRBV7-2 and TRBJ2-1, is GAGVSQSPSNKVTEKGKDVELRCDPISGHTALYWYRQSLGQGLEFLIYFQGNSAPDKSGLPSDRFSAERTGGSVSTLTIQRTQQEDSAVYLCASSLTGGPSHEQFFGPGTRLTVL.

This clonotype was detected many times. This rearrangement joins TRBV6-5 to TRBJ1-4; D is unclear. The germline V gene has CDR1 MNHEY and CDR2 SVGAGI. Between the trimmed V and J ends, which lost 8 bases and 8 bases, there was a span of 12 bases. The CDR3 loop spans 12 amino acids. CDR3 in amino acids: CASGRVREKLFF. The DNA of the CDR3 is TGTGCCAGCGGCCGGGTGCGGGAAAAACTGTTTTTT.

The CDR3, as DNA: TGTGCCAGCAGTGAAGACAGCTCTGGGGCCAACGTCCTGACTTTC. Protein sequence: CASSEDSSGANVLTF. The J gene is TRBJ2-6, the V gene TRBV2; unclear D gene. The germline V gene encodes CDR1 SNHLY and CDR2 FYNNEI. Deletions cut 1 base from V and 0 bases from J, with 4 bases between. This CDR3 spans 15 amino acids.

This clonotype has ten or more counts. The gene calls are TRBV2 and TRBJ2-1, with 10 bases fitting TRBD2. Germline-derived CDR1 and CDR2 are SNHLY and FYNNEI. This CDR3 spans 15 amino acids. The junction had 10 bases not matched to a gene; V was cut back by 2 bases and J by 12 bases. The DNA of the CDR3 is TGTGCCAGCAGTGAAACTAGCGGGGTCATCGGCGGGCAGTTCTTC. As protein: CASSETSGVIGGQFF.

The V gene is TRBV14, the J gene TRBJ2-4; 7 bases are a match to TRBD1. CDR1 is SGHDN, CDR2 FVKESK, per germline. Trimming removed 2 bases from V and 3 bases from J; junction bases left unmatched: 4. The CDR3 has 15 amino acids. CDR3 DNA sequence: TGTGCCAGCAGCCAATCCGGGACAGACAAAAACATTCAGTACTTC. Its translation is CASSQSGTDKNIQYF.

In this sample, this clonotype turned up a few times. This chain links TRBV7-3 with TRBJ2-7; D gene uncertain. The V gene lost 0 bases and the J gene lost 5 bases, with 8 bases spanning the gap. Germline V gives CDR1 SGHTA, CDR2 FQGTGA. The CDR3 is 13 residues long. CDR3 sequence (DNA): TGTGCCAGCAGCTTAACTCCACGGGACGAGCAGTACTTC. Protein product: CASSLTPRDEQYF.

With regard to this clonotype: Given a much more abundant clone one base away, this may be a read error. The chain couples TRBV29-1 to TRBJ1-1, with D unclear. The CDR3 covers 11 residues. Trimming shortened V by 4 bases and J by 1 base, and 4 bases separated the two germline ends. Germline-derived CDR1 and CDR2 are SQVTM and ANQGSEA. CDR3 nucleotides: TGCAGCGTTGTACAGAACACTGAAGCTTTCTTT. This sequence encodes CSVVQNTEAFF.

This clonotype has at least ten counts. The chain has TRBV7-9 and TRBJ2-7; possibly TRBD1 or TRBD2 for D (5 bases each). CDR1 and CDR2 from the germline V gene are SEHNR and FQNEAQ (reference sequence). The length of the CDR3 is 14 residues. V was cut by 5 bases and J by 6 bases, with 17 bases left in between. The DNA for the CDR3 is TGTGCCAGCAGCCCCCGGGACGGTGGGGGCGAGCAGTACTTC. Its translation: CASSPRDGGGEQYF.